This T cell receptor beta chain was sequenced during a study of T cells of healthy individuals. TCRdb called the 5' RACE reads again in MiXCR, with one record for every CDR3 protein. The sample has 95,000 to 100,000 distinct CDR3 sequences; roughly 15% are singletons. CDR1 and CDR2 from the germline V gene are MNHEY and SMNVEV (reference sequence). This CDR3 is 15 amino acids long. Between the trimmed V and J ends, which lost 5 bases and 3 bases, there was a span of 14 bases. The chain recombines TRBV27 with TRBJ2-1, with D possibly called TRBD1 or TRBD2 (5 bases each). The TCR originated in a human donor in good health. The CDR3 DNA sequence: TGTGCCAGCAGTCTCCCCGGGACGGGCTACAATGAGCAGTTCTTC. Translating it yields CASSLPGTGYNEQFF.